This passage covers 5 T cell receptor beta chains from one sample sequenced in a study of a mutant IDH1 vaccine in newly diagnosed glioma. The table came from immunoSEQ multiplex PCR; TCRdb's copy has only in-frame clones and leaves some out. Found here are approximately 41,000 clones, roughly four fifths of them singletons; the top ten hold 5% to 5.5%. These receptors' antigens are unknown. This sample's time point: week 23, last vaccination. The vaccine gave 300 ug of a 20-mer mutant IDH1 peptide subcutaneously per dose. Source: PBMCs, taken from a glioma patient whose treatment included an IDH1 peptide vaccine. These receptors came from a man aged 40-49 years with glioma.

This clone is labeled as medium-sized. The rearrangement joins TRBV6-5 to TRBJ1-4, with D unresolved. This CDR3 comprises 14 residues. Germline V gene data show CDR1 as MNHEY and CDR2 as SVGAGI. Trimming pared 5 bases from V and 7 bases from J, leaving 14 bases between. DNA of the CDR3: TGTGCCAGCAGTATGACACAAGCGGGTGAAAAACTGTTTTTT. This codes for CASSMTQAGEKLFF.

The chain combines TRBV6-5 with TRBJ2-2; D is possibly TRBD2 (6 bases). This CDR3 has 15 residues. The germline CDR1 and CDR2 sequences are MNHEY and SVGAGI. Trimming shortened V by 2 bases and J by 4 bases, and 11 bases separated the two germline ends. Here the CDR3 reads CASSYRAGGTGELFF. CDR3 DNA sequence: TGTGCCAGCAGTTACAGGGCCGGGGGCACCGGGGAGCTGTTTTTT.

The chain links TRBV7-9 to TRBJ2-1; 12 positions agree with TRBD2. CDR3 size: 15 residues. V was pared by 1 base and J by 9 bases, with 4 bases of the junction left unmatched. Germline V gene sequence: CDR1 SEHNR, CDR2 FQNEAQ (reference sequence). CDR3 nucleotide sequence: TGTGCCAGCAGCTTAGGACTAGCGGGAGTCCCTGAGCAGTTCTTC. It is translated as CASSLGLAGVPEQFF.

The chain has TRBV7-8 and TRBJ2-2; D is uncertain. V was shortened by 1 base and J by 0 bases, with 9 bases between the two germline ends. The CDR3 loop spans 16 amino acids. Germline lookup yields CDR1 SGHVS and CDR2 FQNEAQ. CDR3 DNA: TGTGCCAGCAGCTTAGGTGGCAGAGCGAACACCGGGGAGCTGTTTTTT. Amino acids: CASSLGGRANTGELFF.

This clone has just a few counts. The chain couples TRBV7-2 to TRBJ1-5; 8 positions match TRBD1. The CDR3 sequence is 13 residues long. Germline CDR1 is SGHTA and CDR2 is FQGNSA. The ends lost 2 bases at V and 9 bases at J; junction bases unmatched: 3. CDR3 residues: CASSLRQGSPQHF. The CDR3 DNA follows: TGTGCCAGCAGCTTAAGACAGGGGTCGCCCCAGCATTTT.